One sample yielded the 4 T cell receptor beta chains listed below, sequenced in a study of blood T cells in healthy people across ages. Primers used in a second PCR of roughly 6 to 11 cycles were a sample-barcoded 5' primer and a J-beta primer mix. TCRdb fed the 5' RACE reads into MiXCR, producing one record per CDR3 protein. This sample has over 1,200,000 distinct CDR3 sequences, with 59% found just once. The source material was blood. The receptors stem from a man between 18 and 29 years old in good health.

V usage is TRBV12-3 or TRBV12-4 and J usage is TRBJ1-5, with a tentative D call TRBD1 (6 bases). V was cut by 5 bases and J by 7 bases, with 15 bases left in between. The CDR3 is 14 amino acids. The CDR3 bases are TGTGCCAGCAGTGCTAACAGGGTTGAACAGCCCCAGCATTTT. Protein sequence: CASSANRVEQPQHF.

V usage is TRBV20-1 and J usage is TRBJ2-7, with unresolved D. The CDR3 totals 13 residues. CDR1 and CDR2 (germline): DFQATT, SNEGSKA (reference sequence). The ends were cut back, 6 bases at V and 3 bases at J, with 15 bases in the middle. CDR3 amino acids: CSAPRPVDYEQYF. CDR3 sequence (DNA): TGCAGTGCACCAAGGCCAGTAGACTACGAGCAGTACTTC.

The J gene is TRBJ2-1, the V gene TRBV6-1, with TRBD2 matching 7 bases. The CDR3 covers 15 residues. Germline V gene sequence: CDR1 MNHNS, CDR2 SASEGT. J gave up 5 bases and V 7 bases, and 11 bases lay outside the gene matches. CDR3 sequence: CASTLRASGNNEQFF. In DNA, the CDR3 is TGTGCCAGCACTCTAAGGGCTAGCGGTAACAATGAGCAGTTCTTC.

This sequence joins TRBV7-9 and TRBJ2-7; no clear D. The CDR3 loop spans 14 amino acids. Trimming took 4 bases from V and 1 from J, leaving 11 bases between them. In germline, CDR1 is SEHNR, CDR2 FQNEAQ (reference sequence). CDR3 in DNA: TGTGCCAGCAGCTCCAGCGTTGCTTCCTACGAGCAGTACTTC. This codes for CASSSSVASYEQYF.